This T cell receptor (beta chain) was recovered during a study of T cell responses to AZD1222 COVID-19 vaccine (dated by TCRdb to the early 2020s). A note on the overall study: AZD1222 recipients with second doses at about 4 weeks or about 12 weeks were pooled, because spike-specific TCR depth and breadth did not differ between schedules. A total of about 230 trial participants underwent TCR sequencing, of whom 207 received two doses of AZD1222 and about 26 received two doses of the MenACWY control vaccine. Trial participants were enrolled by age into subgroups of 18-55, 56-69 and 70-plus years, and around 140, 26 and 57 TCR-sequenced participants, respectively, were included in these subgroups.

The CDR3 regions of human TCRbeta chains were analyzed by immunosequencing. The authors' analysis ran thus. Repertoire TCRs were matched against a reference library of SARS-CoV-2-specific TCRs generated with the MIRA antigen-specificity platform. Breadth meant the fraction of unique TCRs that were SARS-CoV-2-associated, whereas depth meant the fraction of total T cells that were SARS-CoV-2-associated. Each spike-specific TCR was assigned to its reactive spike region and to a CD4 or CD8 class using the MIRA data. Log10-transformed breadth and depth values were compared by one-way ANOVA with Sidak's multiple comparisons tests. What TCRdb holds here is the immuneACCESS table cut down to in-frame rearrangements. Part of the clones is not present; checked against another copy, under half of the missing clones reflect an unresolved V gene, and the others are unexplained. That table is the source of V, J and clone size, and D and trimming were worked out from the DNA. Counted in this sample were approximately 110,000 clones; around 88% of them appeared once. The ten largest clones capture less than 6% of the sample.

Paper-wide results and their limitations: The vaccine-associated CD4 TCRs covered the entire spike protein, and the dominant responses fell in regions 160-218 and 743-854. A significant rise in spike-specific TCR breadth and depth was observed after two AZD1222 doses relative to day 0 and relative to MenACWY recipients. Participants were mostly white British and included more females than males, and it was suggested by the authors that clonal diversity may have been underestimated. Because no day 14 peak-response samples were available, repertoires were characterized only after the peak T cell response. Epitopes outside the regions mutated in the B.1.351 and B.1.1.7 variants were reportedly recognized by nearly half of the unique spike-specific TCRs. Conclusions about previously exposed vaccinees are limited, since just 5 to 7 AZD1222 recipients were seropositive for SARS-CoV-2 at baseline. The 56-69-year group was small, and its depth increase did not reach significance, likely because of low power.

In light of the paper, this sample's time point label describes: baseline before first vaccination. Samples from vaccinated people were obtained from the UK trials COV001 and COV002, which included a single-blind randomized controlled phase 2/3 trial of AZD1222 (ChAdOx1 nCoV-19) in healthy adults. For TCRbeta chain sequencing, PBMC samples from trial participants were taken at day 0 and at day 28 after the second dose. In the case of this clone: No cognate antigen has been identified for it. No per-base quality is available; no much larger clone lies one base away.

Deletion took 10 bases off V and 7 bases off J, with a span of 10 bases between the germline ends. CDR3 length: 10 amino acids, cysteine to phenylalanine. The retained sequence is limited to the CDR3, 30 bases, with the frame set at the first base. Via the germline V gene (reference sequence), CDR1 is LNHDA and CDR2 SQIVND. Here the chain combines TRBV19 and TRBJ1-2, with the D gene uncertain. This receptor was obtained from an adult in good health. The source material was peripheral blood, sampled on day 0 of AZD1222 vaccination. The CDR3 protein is CATSWGGYTF. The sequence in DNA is TGTGCCACAAGCTGGGGTGGCTACACCTTC. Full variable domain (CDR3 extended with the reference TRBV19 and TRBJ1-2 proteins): DGGITQSPKYLFRKEGQNVTLSCEQNLNHDAMYWYRQDPGQGLRLIYYSQIVNDFQKGDIAEGYSVSREKKESFPLTVTSAQKNPTAFYLCATSWGGYTFGSGTRLTVV.